The following is a TCR beta chain sequence with its context. The sample comes from a study of blood T cell repertoires in COVID-19. Study at large: Sources were T cells, B-cell-depleted T cells, or PBMCs; the material itself was cDNA or gDNA.

CDR3 length: 14 residues. Germline CDR1 and CDR2: LGHDT and YNNKEL (reference sequence). Trimming left V 1 base short and J 3 bases short, with 9 bases between. It was during active infection that Seattle patients were enrolled and then longitudinally followed. Per the original methods: Amplification of reference gene primers was used by the study to estimate nucleated cell counts. Using immunoSEQ multiplex PCR, the repertoire was profiled, and TCRdb retains in-frame clones only, with some absent. Clone size and V and J calls were adopted from that table, with D and trimming inferred from the DNA. The sample lists about 250,000 clones, over 75% occurring once.

The specimen sequenced was peripheral blood. The TCR comes from a man aged 45-65 years with COVID-19, enrolled during active disease. The chain uses TRBV3-1 (or the pseudogene TRBV3-2) and TRBJ1-2; D remains ambiguous. The CDR3 loop is CASSQGRQYYGYTF. CDR3 DNA: TGTGCCAGCAGCCAAGGCAGGCAGTACTATGGCTACACCTTC.